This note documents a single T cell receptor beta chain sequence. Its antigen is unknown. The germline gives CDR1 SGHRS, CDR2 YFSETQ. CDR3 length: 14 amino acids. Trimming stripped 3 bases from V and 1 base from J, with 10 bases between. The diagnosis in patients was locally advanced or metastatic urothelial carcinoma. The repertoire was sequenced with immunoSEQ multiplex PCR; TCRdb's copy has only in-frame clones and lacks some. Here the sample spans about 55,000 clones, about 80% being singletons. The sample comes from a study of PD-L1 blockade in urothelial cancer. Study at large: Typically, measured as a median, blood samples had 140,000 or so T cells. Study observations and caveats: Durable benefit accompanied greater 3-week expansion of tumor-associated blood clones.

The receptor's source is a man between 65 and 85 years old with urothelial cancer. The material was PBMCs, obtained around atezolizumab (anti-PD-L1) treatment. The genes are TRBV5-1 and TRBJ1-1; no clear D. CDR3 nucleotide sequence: TGCGCCAGCAGCTCCACGGAGGGGAACACTGAAGCTTTCTTT. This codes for CASSSTEGNTEAFF.